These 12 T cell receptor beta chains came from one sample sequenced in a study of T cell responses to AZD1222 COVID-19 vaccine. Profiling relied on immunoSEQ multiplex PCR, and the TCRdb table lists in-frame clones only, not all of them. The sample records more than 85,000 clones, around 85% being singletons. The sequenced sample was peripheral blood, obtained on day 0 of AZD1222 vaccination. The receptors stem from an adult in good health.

The CDR3: CASRGRARNGEKLFF. As DNA, the CDR3 is TGTGCCAGCAGGGGCCGGGCCCGAAATGGGGAAAAACTGTTTTTT. V and J are TRBV2 and TRBJ1-4; D gene ambiguous. V lost 6 bases to trimming and J lost 8 bases, with 19 bases between them. The CDR3 spans 15 residues. Germline lookup yields CDR1 SNHLY and CDR2 FYNNEI.

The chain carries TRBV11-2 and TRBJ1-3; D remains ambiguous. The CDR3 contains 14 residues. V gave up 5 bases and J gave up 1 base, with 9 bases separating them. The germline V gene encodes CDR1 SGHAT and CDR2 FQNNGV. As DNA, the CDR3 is TGTGCCAGCAGCATCACAGTTTCTGGAAACACCATATATTTT. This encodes CASSITVSGNTIYF.

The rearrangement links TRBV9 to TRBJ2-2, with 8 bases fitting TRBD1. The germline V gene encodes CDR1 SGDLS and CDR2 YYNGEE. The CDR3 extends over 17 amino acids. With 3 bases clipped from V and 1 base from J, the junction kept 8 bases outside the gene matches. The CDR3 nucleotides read TGTGCCAGCAGCGGCCGGGACAGGCTCCTGAACACCGGGGAGCTGTTTTTT. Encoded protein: CASSGRDRLLNTGELFF.

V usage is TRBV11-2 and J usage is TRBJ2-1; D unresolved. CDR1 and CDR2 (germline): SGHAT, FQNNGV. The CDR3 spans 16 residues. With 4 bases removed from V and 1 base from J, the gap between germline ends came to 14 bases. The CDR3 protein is CASSSDTSYSYNEQFF. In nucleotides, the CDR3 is TGTGCCAGCAGCTCAGACACTTCCTATTCCTACAATGAGCAGTTCTTC.

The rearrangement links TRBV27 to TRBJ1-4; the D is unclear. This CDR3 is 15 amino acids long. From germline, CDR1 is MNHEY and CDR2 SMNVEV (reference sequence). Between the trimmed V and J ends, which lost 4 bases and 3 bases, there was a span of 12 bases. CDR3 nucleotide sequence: TGTGCCAGCAGTTCGATCCGGCCCGCTAATGAAAAACTGTTTTTT. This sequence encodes CASSSIRPANEKLFF.

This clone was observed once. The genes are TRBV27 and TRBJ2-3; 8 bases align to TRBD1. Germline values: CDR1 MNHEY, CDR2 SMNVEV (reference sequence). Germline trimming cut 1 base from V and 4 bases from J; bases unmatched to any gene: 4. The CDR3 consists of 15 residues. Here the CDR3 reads CASSLYGQGPDTQYF. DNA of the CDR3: TGTGCCAGCAGTTTATACGGACAGGGACCAGATACGCAGTATTTT.

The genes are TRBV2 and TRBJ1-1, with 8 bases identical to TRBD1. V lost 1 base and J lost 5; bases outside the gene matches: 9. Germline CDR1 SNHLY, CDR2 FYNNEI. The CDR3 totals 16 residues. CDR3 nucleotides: TGTGCCAGCAGTGAAGGGGTGGGCAGGGGGCAGACTGAAGCTTTCTTT. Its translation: CASSEGVGRGQTEAFF.

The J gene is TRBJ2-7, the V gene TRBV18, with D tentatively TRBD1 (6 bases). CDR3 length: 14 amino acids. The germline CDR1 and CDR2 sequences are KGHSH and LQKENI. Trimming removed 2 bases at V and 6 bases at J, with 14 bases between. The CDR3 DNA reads TGTGCCAGCTCACCAGCAGGGCGAGGGGGCGAGCAGTACTTC. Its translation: CASSPAGRGGEQYF.

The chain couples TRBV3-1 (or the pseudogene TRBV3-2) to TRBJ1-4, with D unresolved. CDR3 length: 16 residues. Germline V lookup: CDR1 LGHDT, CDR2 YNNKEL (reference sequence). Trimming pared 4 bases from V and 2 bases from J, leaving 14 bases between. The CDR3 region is CASSPRSWVTNEKLFF. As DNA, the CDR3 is TGTGCCAGCAGCCCCCGAAGTTGGGTGACTAATGAAAAACTGTTTTTT.

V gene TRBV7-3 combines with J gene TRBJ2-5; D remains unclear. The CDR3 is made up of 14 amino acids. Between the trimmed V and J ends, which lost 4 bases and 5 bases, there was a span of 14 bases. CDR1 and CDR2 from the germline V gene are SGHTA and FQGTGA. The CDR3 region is CASSSYLAPETQYF. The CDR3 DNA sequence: TGTGCCAGCAGCTCCTACTTAGCCCCGGAGACCCAGTACTTC.

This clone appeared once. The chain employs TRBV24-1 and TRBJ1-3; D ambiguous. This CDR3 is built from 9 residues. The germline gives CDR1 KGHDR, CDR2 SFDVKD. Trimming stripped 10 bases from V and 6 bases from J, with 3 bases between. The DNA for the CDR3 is TGTGCCACTTTAAACACCATATATTTT. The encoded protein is CATLNTIYF.

The CDR3, as DNA: TGTGCCAGCTCAACTGGATCCCCCCCTAACGAGCAGTACTTC. It yields the protein CASSTGSPPNEQYF. The rearrangement links TRBV18 to TRBJ2-7; D unclear. Germline CDR1 and CDR2: KGHSH and LQKENI. This CDR3 has 14 residues. The V end was cut by 5 bases, the J end by 5 bases, with 16 bases between.